This T cell receptor beta chain was captured by sequencing in a study of blood T cell repertoires in COVID-19. Overall study: Italy, Spain and the United States were the sources of the convalescent and acute COVID-19 samples.

Original methodology: The assay estimated nucleated cells by amplifying reference gene primers. Method: immunoSEQ multiplex PCR; TCRdb's copy keeps in-frame clones and lacks some. That table gives V, J and clone size, and the DNA gave D and trimming. The sample has approximately 180,000 clones, more than 70% seen once; the top ten hold about 20%. It was during active infection that Seattle patients were enrolled and then longitudinally followed. The source material was peripheral blood. The origin of this receptor is a person aged 65-85 years with COVID-19, enrolled during active disease.

CDR3 in DNA: TGTGCCAGCAGAAAGGACAGGGGCGGAGAAAAACTGTTTTTT. Protein sequence: CASRKDRGGEKLFF. This chain uses TRBV7-2 with TRBJ1-4, with 9 bases identical to TRBD1. Germline V gives CDR1 SGHTA, CDR2 FQGNSA. J gave up 8 bases and V 6 bases, and 7 bases lay outside the gene matches. The CDR3 consists of 14 residues.